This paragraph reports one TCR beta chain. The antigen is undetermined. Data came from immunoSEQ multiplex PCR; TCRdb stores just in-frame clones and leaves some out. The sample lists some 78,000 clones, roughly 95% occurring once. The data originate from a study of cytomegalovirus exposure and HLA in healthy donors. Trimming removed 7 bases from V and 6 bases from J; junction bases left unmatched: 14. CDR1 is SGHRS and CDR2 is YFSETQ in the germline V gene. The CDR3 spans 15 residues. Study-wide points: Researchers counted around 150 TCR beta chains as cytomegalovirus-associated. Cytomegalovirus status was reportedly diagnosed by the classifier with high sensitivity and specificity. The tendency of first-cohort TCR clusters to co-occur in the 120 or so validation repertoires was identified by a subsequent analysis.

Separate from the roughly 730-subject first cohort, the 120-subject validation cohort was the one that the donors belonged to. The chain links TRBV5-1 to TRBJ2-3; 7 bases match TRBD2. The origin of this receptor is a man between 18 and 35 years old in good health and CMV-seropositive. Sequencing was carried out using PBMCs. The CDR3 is CASQEGGLSSDTQYF. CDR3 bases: TGCGCCAGCCAAGAGGGAGGGTTGAGTAGTGATACGCAGTATTTT.